This record looks at one T cell receptor beta chain sequence and its context. Its cognate antigen is unknown. Deletions cut 6 bases from V and 4 bases from J, with 15 bases between. The CDR3 is made up of 14 amino acids. Germline V gene data show CDR1 as KGHSH and CDR2 as LQKENI. This entry belongs to a study of T cell responses to AZD1222 COVID-19 vaccine. Overall study context: Second-dose intervals near 4 or 12 weeks were combined. General observations from the study: The number of AZD1222 recipients seropositive at baseline was only 5 to 7. Clonal diversity may have been underestimated in mostly white British donors. Vaccine-related CD4 TCRs covered spike, predominating at 160-218 and 743-854.

TCRdb's table, derived via immunoSEQ multiplex PCR, lists solely in-frame clones and lacks some. The sample has roughly 77,000 clones, 90% seen once. The receptor comes from an adult in good health. Material: peripheral blood, obtained on day 0 of AZD1222 vaccination. This rearrangement joins TRBV18 to TRBJ1-1, with unresolved D. The CDR3 loop is CASSPKTFSTEAFF. The CDR3 bases are TGTGCCAGCTCGCCAAAAACCTTCAGCACTGAAGCTTTCTTT.